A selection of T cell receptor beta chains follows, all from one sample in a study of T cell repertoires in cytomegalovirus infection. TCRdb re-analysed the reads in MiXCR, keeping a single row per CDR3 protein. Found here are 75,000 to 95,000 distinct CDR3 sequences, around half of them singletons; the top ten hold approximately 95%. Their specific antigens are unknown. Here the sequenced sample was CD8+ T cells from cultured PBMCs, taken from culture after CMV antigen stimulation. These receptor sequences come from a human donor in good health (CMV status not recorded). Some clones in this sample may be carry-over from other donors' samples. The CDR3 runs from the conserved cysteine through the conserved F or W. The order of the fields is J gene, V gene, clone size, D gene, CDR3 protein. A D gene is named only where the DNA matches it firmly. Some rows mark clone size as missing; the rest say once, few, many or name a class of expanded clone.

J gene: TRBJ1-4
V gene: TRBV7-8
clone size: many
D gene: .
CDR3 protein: CASSLRGQSNEKLFF

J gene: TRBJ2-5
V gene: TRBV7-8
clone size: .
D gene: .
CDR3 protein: CASSTPRAEKEETQYF

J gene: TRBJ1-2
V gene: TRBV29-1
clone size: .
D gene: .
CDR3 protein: CSVHAVPYGYTF

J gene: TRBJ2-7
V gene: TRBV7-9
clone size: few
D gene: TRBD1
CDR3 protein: CASSDGTGAYEQYF

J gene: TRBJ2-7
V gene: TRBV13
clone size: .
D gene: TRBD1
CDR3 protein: CASSQMGQGSSYEQYF

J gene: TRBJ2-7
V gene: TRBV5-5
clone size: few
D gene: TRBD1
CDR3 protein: CASRSGTGPYEQYF

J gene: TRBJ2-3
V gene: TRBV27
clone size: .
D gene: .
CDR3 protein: CASSLNPEKAPDTQYF

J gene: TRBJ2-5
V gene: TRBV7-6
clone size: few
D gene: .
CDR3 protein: CASSLVQVETQYF

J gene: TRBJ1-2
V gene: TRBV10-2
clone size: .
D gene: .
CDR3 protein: CASSDGENYGYTF

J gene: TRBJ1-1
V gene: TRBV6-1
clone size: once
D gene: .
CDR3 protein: CASSVSQGRTEAFF

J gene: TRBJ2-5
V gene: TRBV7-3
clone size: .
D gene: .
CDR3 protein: CASSLIGGARETQYF

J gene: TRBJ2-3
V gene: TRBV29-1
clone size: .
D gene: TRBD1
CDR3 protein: CSVGGRQGAGQRADTQYF

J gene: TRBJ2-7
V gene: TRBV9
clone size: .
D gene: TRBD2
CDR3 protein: CASSVGGGSEQYF

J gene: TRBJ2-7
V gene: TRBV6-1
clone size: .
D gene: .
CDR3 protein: CASSLTDNYEQYF

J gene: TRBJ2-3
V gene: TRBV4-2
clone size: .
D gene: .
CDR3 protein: CASSQEIGHTGVSTDTQYF

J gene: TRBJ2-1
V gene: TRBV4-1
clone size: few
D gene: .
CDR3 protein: CASSQVKGRAEQFF

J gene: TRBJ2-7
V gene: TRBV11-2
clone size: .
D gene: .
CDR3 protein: CASSLGGGGNEQYF

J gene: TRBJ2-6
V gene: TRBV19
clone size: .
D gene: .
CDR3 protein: CASMSAGIGANVLTF

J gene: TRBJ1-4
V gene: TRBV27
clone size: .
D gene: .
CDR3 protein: CASSGLGSELFF

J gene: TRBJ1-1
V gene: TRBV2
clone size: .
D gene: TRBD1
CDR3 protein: CASPDRDEAFF

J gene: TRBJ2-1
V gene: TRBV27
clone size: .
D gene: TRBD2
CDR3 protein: CASSLLPGLGYNEQFF

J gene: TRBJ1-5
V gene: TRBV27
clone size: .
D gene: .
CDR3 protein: CASTPGVGLQPQHF

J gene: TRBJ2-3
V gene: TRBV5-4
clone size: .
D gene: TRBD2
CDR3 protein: CASSLFPPAGGTDTQYF

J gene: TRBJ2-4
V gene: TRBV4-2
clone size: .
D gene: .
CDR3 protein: CASSQDRAAWGIQYF

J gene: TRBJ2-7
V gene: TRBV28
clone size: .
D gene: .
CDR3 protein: CASSTTGRGEQYF

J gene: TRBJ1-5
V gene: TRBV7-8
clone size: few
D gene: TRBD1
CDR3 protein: CASSYSGTGPHGRWYQPQHF

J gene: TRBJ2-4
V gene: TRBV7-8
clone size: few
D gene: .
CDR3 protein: CASSLNPGDIQYF

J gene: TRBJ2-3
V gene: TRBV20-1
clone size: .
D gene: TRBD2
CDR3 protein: CSAPRLLAGPDTQYF

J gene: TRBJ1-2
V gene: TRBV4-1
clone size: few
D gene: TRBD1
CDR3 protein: CASSQTDRGMNGYTF

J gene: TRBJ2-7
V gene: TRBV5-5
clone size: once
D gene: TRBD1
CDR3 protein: CASSLAAGGYEQYF

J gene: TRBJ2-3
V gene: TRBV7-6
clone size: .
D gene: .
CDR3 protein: CASSLGVGGSTDTQYF

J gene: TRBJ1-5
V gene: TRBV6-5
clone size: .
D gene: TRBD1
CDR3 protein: CATGQGVQPQHF

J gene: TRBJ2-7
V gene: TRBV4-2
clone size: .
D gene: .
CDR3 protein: CASSQEDEQYF

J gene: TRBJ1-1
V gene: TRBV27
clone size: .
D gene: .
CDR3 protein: CASSLARLTKAFF

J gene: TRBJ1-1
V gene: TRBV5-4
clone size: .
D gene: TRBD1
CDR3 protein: CASWTGVRNTEAFF

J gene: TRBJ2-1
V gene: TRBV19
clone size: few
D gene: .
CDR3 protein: CASSTVDEQFF

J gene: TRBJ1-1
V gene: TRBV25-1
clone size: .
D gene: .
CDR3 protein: CASKAGFGTEAFF

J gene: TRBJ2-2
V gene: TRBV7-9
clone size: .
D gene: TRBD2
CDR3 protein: CASRSTSGGNTGELFF

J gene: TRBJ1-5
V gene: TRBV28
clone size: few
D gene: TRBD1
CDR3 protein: CASSGEDRVGNQPQHF

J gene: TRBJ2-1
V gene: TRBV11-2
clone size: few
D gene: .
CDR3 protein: CASSSRGPYYNEQFF

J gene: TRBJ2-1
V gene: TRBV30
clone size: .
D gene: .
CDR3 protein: CAWSPGEGGTNEQFF

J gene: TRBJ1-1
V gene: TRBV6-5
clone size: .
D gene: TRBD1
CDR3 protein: CASSSRGMNTEAFF

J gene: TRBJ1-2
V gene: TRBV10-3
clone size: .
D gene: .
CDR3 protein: CAISESREGNGYTF

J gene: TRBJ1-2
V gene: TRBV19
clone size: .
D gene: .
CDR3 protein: CASSITRGYGYTF

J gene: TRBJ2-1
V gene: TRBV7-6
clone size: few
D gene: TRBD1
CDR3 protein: CASSLTLDREYNEQFF

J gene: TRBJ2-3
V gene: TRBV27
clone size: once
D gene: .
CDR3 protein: CASSLSASADTQYF

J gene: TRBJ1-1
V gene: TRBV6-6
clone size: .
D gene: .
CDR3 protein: CASSVPRLTEAFF

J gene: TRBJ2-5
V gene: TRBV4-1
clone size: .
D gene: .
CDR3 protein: CASSQTGRVETQYF

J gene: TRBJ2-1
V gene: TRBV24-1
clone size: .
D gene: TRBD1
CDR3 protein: CATSEGQGNEQFF

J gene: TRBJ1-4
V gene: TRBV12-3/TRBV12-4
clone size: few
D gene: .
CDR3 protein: CASSFSGRREKLFF

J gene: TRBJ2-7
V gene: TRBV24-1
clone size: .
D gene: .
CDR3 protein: CATSFTGILVCEQYF

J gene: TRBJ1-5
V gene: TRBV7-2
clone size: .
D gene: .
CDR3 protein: CASSFSRTDYSNQPQHF